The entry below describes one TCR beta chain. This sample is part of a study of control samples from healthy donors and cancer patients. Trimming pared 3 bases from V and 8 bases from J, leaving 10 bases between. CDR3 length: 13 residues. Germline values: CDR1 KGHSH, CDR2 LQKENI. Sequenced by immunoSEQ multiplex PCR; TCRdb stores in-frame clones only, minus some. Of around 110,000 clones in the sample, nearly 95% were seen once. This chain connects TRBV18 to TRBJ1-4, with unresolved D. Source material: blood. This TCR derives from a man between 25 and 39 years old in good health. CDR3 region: CASSPPLGEKLFF. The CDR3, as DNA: TGTGCCAGCTCACCCCCCCTCGGAGAAAAACTGTTTTTT.